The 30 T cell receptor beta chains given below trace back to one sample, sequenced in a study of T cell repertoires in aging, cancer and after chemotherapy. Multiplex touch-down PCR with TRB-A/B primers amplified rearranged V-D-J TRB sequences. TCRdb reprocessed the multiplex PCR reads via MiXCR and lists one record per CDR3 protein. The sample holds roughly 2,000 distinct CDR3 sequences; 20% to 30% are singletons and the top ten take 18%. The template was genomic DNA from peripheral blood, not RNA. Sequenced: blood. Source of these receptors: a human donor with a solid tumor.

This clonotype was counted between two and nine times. The CDR3 spells CASSLASGGETQYF. The CDR3 nucleotides are TGCGCCAGCAGCTTGGCTTCGGGGGGAGAGACCCAGTACTTC. The chain combines TRBV5-1 with TRBJ2-5; 7 bases fit TRBD2. Germline loops: CDR1 SGHRS, CDR2 YFSETQ. CDR3 size: 14 residues. After removal of 0 bases from V and 4 bases from J, the junction contained 3 bases not matched to a gene.

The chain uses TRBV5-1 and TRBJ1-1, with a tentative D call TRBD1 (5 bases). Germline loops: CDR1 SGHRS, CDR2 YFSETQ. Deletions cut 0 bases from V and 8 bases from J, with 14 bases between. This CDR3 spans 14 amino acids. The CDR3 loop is CASSLGRDLREAFF. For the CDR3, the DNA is TGCGCCAGCAGCTTGGGCAGGGACCTTAGGGAAGCTTTCTTT.

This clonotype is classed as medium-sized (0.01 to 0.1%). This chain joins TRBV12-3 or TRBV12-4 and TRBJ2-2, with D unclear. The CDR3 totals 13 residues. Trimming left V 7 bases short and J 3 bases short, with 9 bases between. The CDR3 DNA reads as TGTGCCAGCACCCCTCAGTACACCGGGGAGCTGTTTTTT. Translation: CASTPQYTGELFF.

The CDR3 DNA sequence: TGCAGTGCTAGTGGTGATGGGGTTGGCACTGAAGCTTTCTTT. It is translated as CSASGDGVGTEAFF. V is TRBV20-1 and J is TRBJ1-1; no clear D. This CDR3 is built from 14 residues. In germline, CDR1 is DFQATT, CDR2 SNEGSKA (reference sequence). Trimming pared 3 bases from V and 4 bases from J, leaving 15 bases between.

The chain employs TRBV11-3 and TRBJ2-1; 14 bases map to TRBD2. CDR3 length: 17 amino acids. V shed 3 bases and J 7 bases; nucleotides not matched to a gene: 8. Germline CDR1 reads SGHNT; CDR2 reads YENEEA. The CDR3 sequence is CASSLVGTSGSLNEQFF. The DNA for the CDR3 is TGTGCCAGCAGCTTGGTTGGGACTAGCGGGAGTCTAAATGAGCAGTTCTTC. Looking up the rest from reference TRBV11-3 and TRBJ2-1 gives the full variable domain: EAGVVQSPRYKIIEKKQPVAFWCNPISGHNTLYWYLQNLGQGPELLIRYENEEAVDDSQLPKDRFSAERLKGVDSTLKIQPAELGDSAVYLCASSLVGTSGSLNEQFFGPGTRLTVL.

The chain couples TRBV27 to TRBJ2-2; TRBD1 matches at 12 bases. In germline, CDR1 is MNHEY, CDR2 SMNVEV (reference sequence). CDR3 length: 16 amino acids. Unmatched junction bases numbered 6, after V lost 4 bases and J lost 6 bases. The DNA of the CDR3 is TGTGCCAGCAGTTCCCTCGGGACAGGGGGCTCCGGGGAGCTGTTTTTT. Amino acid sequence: CASSSLGTGGSGELFF.

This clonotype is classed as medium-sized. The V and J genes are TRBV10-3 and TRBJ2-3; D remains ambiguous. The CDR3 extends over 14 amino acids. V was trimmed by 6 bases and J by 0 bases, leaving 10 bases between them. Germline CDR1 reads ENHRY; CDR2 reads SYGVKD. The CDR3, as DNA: TGTGCCATCAGGGAATCTTACAGCACAGATACGCAGTATTTT. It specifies CAIRESYSTDTQYF.

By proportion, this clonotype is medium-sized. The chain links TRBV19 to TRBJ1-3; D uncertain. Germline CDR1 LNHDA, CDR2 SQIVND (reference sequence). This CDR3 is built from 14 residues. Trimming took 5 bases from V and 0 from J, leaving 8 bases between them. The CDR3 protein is CASSSPRSGNTIYF. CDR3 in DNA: TGTGCCAGTAGTTCACCGCGCTCTGGAAACACCATATATTTT.

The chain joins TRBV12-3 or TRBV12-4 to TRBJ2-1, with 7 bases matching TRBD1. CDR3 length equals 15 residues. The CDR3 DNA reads TGTGCTAGTGGTTTGGGGGCAGGGGGTCACAATGAGCAGTTCTTC. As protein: CASGLGAGGHNEQFF.

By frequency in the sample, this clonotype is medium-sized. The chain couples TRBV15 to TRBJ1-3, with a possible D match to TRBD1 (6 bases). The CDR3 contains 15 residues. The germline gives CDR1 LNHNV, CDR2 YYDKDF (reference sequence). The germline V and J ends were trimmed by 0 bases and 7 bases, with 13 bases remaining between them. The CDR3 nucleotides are TGTGCCACCAGCAGAGAAACAGGGACACGGAACACCATATATTTT. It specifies CATSRETGTRNTIYF. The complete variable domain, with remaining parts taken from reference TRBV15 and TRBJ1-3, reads DAMVIQNPRYQVTQFGKPVTLSCSQTLNHNVMYWYQQKSSQAPKLLFHYYDKDFNNEADTPDNFQSRRPNTSFCFLDIRSPGLGDTAMYLCATSRETGTRNTIYFGEGSWLTVV.

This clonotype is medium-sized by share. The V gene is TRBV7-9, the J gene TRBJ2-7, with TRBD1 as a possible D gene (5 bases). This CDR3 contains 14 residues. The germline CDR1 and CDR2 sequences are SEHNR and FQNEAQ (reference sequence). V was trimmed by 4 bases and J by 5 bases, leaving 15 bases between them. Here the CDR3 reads CASSSLAQGHEQYF. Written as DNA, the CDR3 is TGTGCCAGCAGCTCCCTCGCCCAGGGCCACGAGCAGTACTTC.

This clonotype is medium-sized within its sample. CDR3 nucleotides: TGTGCCAGCAGGTCGGGGGTAGGGGCCATTTCTGAAGCTTTCTTT. Its protein product is CASRSGVGAISEAFF. V is TRBV6-4 and J is TRBJ1-1, with D perhaps matching TRBD1 (5 bases). This CDR3 has 15 amino acids. Deletions cut 6 bases from V and 6 bases from J, with 20 bases between. Looked up from germline, CDR1 is MRHNA and CDR2 is SNTAGT.

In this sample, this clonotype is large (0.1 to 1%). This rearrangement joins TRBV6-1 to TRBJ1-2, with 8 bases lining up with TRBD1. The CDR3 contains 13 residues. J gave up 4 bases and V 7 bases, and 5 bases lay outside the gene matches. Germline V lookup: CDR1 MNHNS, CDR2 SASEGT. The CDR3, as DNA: TGTGCCAGCACTGGGACAGGTTTCTATGGCTACACCTTC. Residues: CASTGTGFYGYTF.

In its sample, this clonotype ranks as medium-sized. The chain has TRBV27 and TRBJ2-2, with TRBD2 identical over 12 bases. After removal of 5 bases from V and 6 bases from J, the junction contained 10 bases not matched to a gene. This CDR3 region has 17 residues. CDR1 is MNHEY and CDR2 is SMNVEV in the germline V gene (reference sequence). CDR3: CASSTRLAGEGAGELFF. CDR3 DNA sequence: TGTGCCAGCAGTACGCGACTAGCGGGAGAAGGCGCCGGGGAGCTGTTTTTT.

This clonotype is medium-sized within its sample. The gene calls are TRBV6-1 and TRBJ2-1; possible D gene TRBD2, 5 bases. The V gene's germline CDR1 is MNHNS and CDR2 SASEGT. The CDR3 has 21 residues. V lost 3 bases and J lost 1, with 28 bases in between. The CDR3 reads CASSDSSQREPPGRSYNEQFF. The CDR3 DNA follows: TGTGCCAGCAGTGACTCCAGCCAGAGGGAGCCACCAGGTAGATCCTACAATGAGCAGTTCTTC.

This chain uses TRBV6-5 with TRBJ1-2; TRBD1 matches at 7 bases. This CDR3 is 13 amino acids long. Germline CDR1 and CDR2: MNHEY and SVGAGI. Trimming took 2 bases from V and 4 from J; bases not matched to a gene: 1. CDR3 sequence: CASSYGQVYGYTF. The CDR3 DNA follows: TGTGCCAGCAGTTACGGACAGGTCTATGGCTACACCTTC.

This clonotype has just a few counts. The CDR3 sequence is CASSLGPSSYNEQFF. The CDR3 bases are TGTGCCAGCAGCCTCGGACCTAGCTCCTACAATGAGCAGTTCTTC. The V call is TRBV7-3, the J call TRBJ2-1, with no clear D. V was cut by 5 bases and J by 0 bases, with 11 bases left in between. The CDR3 consists of 15 residues. CDR1 is SGHTA, CDR2 FQGTGA, per germline.

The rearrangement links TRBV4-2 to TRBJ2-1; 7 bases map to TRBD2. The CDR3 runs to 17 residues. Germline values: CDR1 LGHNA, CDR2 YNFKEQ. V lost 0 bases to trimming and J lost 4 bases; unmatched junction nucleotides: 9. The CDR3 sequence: CASSQEYGSGYYNEQFF. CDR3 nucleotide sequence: TGTGCCAGCAGCCAAGAGTATGGTAGCGGGTATTACAATGAGCAGTTCTTC.

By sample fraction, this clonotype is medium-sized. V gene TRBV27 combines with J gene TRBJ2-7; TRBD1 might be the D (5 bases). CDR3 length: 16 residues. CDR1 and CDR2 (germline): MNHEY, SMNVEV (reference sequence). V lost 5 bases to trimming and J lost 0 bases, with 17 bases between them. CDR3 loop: CASSDPRAGSSYEQYF. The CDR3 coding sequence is TGTGCCAGCAGTGATCCCAGGGCCGGATCCTCCTACGAGCAGTACTTC.

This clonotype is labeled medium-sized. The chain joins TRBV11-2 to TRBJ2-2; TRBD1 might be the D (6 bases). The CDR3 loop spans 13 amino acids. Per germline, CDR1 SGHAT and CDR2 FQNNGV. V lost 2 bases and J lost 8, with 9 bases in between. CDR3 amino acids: CASSLIRGGELFF. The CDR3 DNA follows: TGTGCCAGCAGCTTAATAAGGGGGGGGGAGCTGTTTTTT. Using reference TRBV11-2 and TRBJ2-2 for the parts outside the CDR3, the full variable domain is EAGVAQSPRYKIIEKRQSVAFWCNPISGHATLYWYQQILGQGPKLLIQFQNNGVVDDSQLPKDRFSAERLKGVDSTLKIQPAKLEDSAVYLCASSLIRGGELFFGEGSRLTVL.

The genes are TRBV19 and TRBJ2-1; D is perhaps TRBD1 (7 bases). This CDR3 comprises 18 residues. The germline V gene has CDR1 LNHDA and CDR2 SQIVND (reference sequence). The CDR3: CVSSTPFRQGLAYNEQFF. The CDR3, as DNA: TGTGTTAGTAGTACCCCCTTTAGACAGGGACTTGCCTACAATGAGCAGTTCTTC.

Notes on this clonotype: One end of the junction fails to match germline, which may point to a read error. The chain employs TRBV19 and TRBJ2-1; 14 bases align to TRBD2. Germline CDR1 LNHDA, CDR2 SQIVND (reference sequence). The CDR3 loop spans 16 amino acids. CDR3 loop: CASSPGTSGSYNKQFF. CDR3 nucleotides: TGTGCCAGTAGCCCAGGGACTAGCGGGAGTTACAATAAGCAGTTCTTC.

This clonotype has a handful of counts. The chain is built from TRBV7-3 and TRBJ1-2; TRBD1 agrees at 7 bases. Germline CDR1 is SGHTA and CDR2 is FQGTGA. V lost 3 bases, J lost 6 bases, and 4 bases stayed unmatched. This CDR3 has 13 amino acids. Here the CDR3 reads CASSFSGGDGYTF. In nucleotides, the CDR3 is TGTGCCAGCAGCTTCTCAGGGGGGGATGGCTACACCTTC.

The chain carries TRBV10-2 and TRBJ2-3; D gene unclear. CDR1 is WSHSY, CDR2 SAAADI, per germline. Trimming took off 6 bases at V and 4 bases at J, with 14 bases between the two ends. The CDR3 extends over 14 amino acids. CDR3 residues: CASREISHPDTQYF. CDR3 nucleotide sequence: TGCGCCAGCAGGGAGATATCTCACCCAGATACGCAGTATTTT.

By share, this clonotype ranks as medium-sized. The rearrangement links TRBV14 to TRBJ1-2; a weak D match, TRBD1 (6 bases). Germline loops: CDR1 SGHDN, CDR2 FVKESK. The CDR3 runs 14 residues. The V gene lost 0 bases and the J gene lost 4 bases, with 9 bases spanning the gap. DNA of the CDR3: TGTGCCAGCAGCCAAGAACGGACAGCCTATGGCTACACCTTC. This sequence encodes CASSQERTAYGYTF.

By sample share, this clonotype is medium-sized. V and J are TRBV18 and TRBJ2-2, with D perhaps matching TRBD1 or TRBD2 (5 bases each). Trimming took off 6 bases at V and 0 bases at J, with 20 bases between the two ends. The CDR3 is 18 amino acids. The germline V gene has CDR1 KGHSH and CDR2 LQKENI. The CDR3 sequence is CASSARDPQFANTGELFF. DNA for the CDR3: TGTGCCAGCTCTGCCCGGGACCCTCAGTTCGCGAACACCGGGGAGCTGTTTTTT. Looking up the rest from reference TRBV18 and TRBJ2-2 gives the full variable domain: NAGVMQNPRHLVRRRGQEARLRCSPMKGHSHVYWYRQLPEEGLKFMVYLQKENIIDESGMPKERFSAEFPKEGPSILRIQQVVRGDSAAYFCASSARDPQFANTGELFFGEGSRLTVL.

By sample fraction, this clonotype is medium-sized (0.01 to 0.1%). CDR3 bases: TGTGCCACCAGGACAGACCTGAACACTGAAGCTTTCTTT. This codes for CATRTDLNTEAFF. The V and J genes are TRBV15 and TRBJ1-1, with a weak D call TRBD1 (5 bases). Trimming left V 6 bases short and J 0 bases short, with 8 bases between. This CDR3 has 13 amino acids. Germline V gives CDR1 LNHNV, CDR2 YYDKDF (reference sequence). The full variable domain, in which reference TRBV15 and TRBJ1-1 provide the parts outside the CDR3, is DAMVIQNPRYQVTQFGKPVTLSCSQTLNHNVMYWYQQKSSQAPKLLFHYYDKDFNNEADTPDNFQSRRPNTSFCFLDIRSPGLGDTAMYLCATRTDLNTEAFFGQGTRLTVV.

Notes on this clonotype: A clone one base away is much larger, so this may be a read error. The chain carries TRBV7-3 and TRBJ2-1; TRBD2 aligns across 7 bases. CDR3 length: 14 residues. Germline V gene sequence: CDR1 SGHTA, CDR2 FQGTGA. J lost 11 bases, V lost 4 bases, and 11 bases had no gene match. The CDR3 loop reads CASSSGTGRSKQFF. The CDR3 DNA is TGTGCCAGCAGCTCGGGGACCGGGAGGAGTAAGCAGTTCTTC.

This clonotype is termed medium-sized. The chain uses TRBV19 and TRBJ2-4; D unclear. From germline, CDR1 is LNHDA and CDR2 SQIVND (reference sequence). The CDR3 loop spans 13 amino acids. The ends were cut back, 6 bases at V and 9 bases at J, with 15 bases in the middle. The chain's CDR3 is CASSLRVESIQYF. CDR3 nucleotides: TGTGCCAGTAGCTTAAGGGTCGAAAGCATTCAGTACTTC.

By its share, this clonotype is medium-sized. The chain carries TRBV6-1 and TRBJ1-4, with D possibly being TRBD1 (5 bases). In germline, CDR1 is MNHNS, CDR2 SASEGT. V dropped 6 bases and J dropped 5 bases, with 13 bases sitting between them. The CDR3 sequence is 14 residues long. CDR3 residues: CASRDPGGNEKLFF. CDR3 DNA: TGTGCCAGCAGGGACCCCGGGGGAAATGAAAAACTGTTTTTT.